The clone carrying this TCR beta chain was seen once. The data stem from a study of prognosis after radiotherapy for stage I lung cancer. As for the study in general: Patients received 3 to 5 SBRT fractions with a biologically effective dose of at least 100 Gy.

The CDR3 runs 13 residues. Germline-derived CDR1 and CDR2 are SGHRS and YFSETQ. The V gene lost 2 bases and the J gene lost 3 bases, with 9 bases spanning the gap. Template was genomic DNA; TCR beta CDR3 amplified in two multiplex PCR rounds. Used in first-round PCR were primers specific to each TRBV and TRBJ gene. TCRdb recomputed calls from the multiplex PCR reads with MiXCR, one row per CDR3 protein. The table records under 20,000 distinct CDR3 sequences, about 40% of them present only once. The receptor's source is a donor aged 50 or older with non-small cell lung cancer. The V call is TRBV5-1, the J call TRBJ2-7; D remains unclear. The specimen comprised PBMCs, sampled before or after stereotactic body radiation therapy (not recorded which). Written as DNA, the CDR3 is TGCGCCAGCAGCTTCACAGCCTTCTACGAGCAGTACTTC. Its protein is CASSFTAFYEQYF.